These 15 T cell receptor beta chains originate from one sample sequenced in a study of metastatic and nonmetastatic thyroid tumors. From the PCR reads, TCRdb re-called clones with MiXCR. The table shows some 15,000 clones, with roughly a quarter occurring only once. No treatment of any kind had been given to any patient before thyroid surgery. Sequenced: adjacent normal tissue. The source is a female donor with papillary thyroid cancer or a benign thyroid nodule (not recorded which). Some clones in this sample may be carry-over from other donors' samples.

The chain has TRBV28 and TRBJ1-1; possible D gene TRBD1, 6 bases. The CDR3 contains 14 residues. In germline, CDR1 is MDHEN, CDR2 SYDVKM. The V and J ends lost 1 base and 11 bases respectively, with 17 bases between them. The CDR3 reads CASSLSGSGAGAFF. The CDR3 DNA sequence: TGTGCCAGCAGTTTATCCGGCTCGGGGGCCGGGGCTTTCTTT.

This clone turned up a few times. V gene TRBV6-5 combines with J gene TRBJ2-1, with 7 nucleotides matching TRBD2. After removal of 0 bases from V and 2 bases from J, the junction contained 10 bases not matched to a gene. Germline V gives CDR1 MNHEY, CDR2 SVGAGI. CDR3 length: 18 amino acids. CDR3 region: CASSYSSSGIIAYNEQFF. The DNA for the CDR3 is TGTGCCAGCAGTTACTCGTCTAGCGGTATAATCGCCTACAATGAGCAGTTCTTC.

This clone was counted once. V is TRBV20-1 and J is TRBJ1-1; perhaps TRBD1 as D (5 bases). The CDR3 totals 14 residues. V gave up 6 bases and J gave up 6 bases, with 20 bases separating them. Germline V gene lookup returns CDR1 DFQATT and CDR2 SNEGSKA (reference sequence). The CDR3 here is CSAPGGLAAAEAFF. The CDR3 coding sequence is TGCAGTGCCCCTGGGGGGTTGGCGGCCGCTGAAGCTTTCTTT.

This clone was counted many times. The chain carries TRBV7-9 and TRBJ1-3; D gene uncertain. Per germline, CDR1 SEHNR and CDR2 FQNEAQ (reference sequence). The CDR3 consists of 16 residues. With 5 bases removed from V and 0 bases from J, the gap between germline ends came to 14 bases. The CDR3 reads CASSRGAFGSGNTIYF. CDR3 nucleotide sequence: TGTGCCAGCAGCCGCGGTGCTTTCGGCTCTGGAAACACCATATATTTT. Variable domain in full (rest from reference TRBV7-9 and TRBJ1-3): DTGVSQNPRHKITKRGQNVTFRCDPISEHNRLYWYRQTLGQGPEFLTYFQNEAQLEKSRLLSDRFSAERPKGSFSTLEIQRTEQGDSAMYLCASSRGAFGSGNTIYFGEGSWLTVV.

This clone is termed medium-sized (0.01 to 0.1%). The chain is built from TRBV6-2 or TRBV6-3 and TRBJ1-2, with D possibly matching TRBD1 (6 bases). Germline V gene sequence: CDR1 MNHEY, CDR2 SVGEGT. The CDR3 runs 14 residues. V was cut by 7 bases and J by 1 base, with 13 bases left in between. The CDR3 DNA follows: TGTGCCAGCACCCGGGACATCTTTAACTATGGCTACACCTTC. Encoded protein: CASTRDIFNYGYTF.

The chain is built from TRBV6-1 and TRBJ1-2, with D possibly being TRBD1 (6 bases). Trimming stripped 4 bases from V and 3 bases from J, with 6 bases between. The germline V gene has CDR1 MNHNS and CDR2 SASEGT. This CDR3 has 12 amino acids. CDR3 protein: CASSGTDYGYTF. Written as DNA, the CDR3 is TGTGCCAGCAGTGGGACAGACTATGGCTACACCTTC.

This clone was seen more than once but under ten times. V is TRBV28 and J is TRBJ2-6, with D unclear. This CDR3 comprises 16 residues. The ends were cut back, 3 bases at V and 2 bases at J, with 11 bases in the middle. Per germline, CDR1 MDHEN and CDR2 SYDVKM. As DNA, the CDR3 is TGTGCCAGCAGTTTGAATCAGGTTCCTGGGGCCAACGTCCTGACTTTC. It encodes CASSLNQVPGANVLTF. The complete variable domain, with remaining parts taken from reference TRBV28 and TRBJ2-6, reads DVKVTQSSRYLVKRTGEKVFLECVQDMDHENMFWYRQDPGLGLRLIYFSYDVKMKEKGDIPEGYSVSREKKERFSLILESASTNQTSMYLCASSLNQVPGANVLTFGAGSRLTVL.

This clone was seen repeatedly, ten times or more. The chain carries TRBV9 and TRBJ1-4, with unresolved D. The CDR3 loop spans 14 amino acids. V lost 3 bases and J 8 bases, leaving 14 bases between the germline ends. Germline V gene sequence: CDR1 SGDLS, CDR2 YYNGEE. CDR3 in DNA: TGTGCCAGCAGCGCCGGCGCCACGGGGGAAAAACTGTTTTTT. Its protein is CASSAGATGEKLFF.

By frequency in the sample, this clone is medium-sized (0.01 to 0.1%). The V call is TRBV6-1, the J call TRBJ2-2; weak D call: TRBD2 (6 bases). Germline V CDR1 and CDR2: MNHNS, SASEGT. Trimming pared 5 bases from V and 6 bases from J, leaving 19 bases between. The CDR3 totals 16 residues. The CDR3 nucleotides are TGTGCCAGCAGTTCAAGTAGCGGATATGGCGCCGGGGAGCTGTTTTTT. Protein product: CASSSSSGYGAGELFF.

The genes are TRBV28 and TRBJ2-3; D gene ambiguous. V lost 3 bases to trimming and J lost 3 bases, with 13 bases between them. The CDR3 has 15 amino acids. Germline V gene sequence: CDR1 MDHEN, CDR2 SYDVKM. As DNA, the CDR3 is TGTGCCAGCAGTTTTCCCCCAAGCCTTACAGATACGCAGTATTTT. Protein sequence: CASSFPPSLTDTQYF. The full variable domain, rest sourced from reference TRBV28 and TRBJ2-3, is DVKVTQSSRYLVKRTGEKVFLECVQDMDHENMFWYRQDPGLGLRLIYFSYDVKMKEKGDIPEGYSVSREKKERFSLILESASTNQTSMYLCASSFPPSLTDTQYFGPGTRLTVL.

The chain combines TRBV5-1 with TRBJ2-5; D ambiguous. Germline loops: CDR1 SGHRS, CDR2 YFSETQ. The CDR3 has 17 amino acids. Trimming shortened V by 0 bases and J by 2 bases, and 17 bases separated the two germline ends. CDR3 residues: CASSLGLAQHLQETQYF. The CDR3 nucleotides read TGCGCCAGCAGCTTGGGTCTGGCCCAACACCTTCAAGAGACCCAGTACTTC.

By share, this clone ranks as medium-sized. In the same sample, other DNA sequences code for this CDR3. V usage is TRBV28 and J usage is TRBJ2-7; D tentatively reads TRBD1 or TRBD2 (5 bases each). CDR1 MDHEN and CDR2 SYDVKM come from the germline V gene. Trimming removed 2 bases from V and 3 bases from J, with 11 bases in between. CDR3 size: 14 residues. CDR3 residues: CASSLEGQDYEQYF. CDR3 DNA: TGTGCCAGCAGTTTAGAGGGGCAGGACTACGAGCAGTACTTC.

This clone was detected ten times or more. The chain combines TRBV2 with TRBJ2-4; D unclear. CDR3 length: 11 amino acids. V lost 1 base and J lost 9, with 4 bases in between. Looked up from germline, CDR1 is SNHLY and CDR2 is FYNNEI. In DNA form, the CDR3 reads TGTGCCAGCAGTGAAGGGTCCATTCAGTACTTC. Protein: CASSEGSIQYF.

This clone was recorded a few times. Here the CDR3 DNA reads TGTGCCTGGAGTGTACGGCTAGCGGGAGGGCCTATTGATGAGCAGTTCTTC. Its translation is CAWSVRLAGGPIDEQFF. The chain recombines TRBV30 with TRBJ2-1; 12 nucleotides match TRBD2. The junction had 11 bases not matched to a gene; V was cut back by 0 bases and J by 8 bases. The CDR3 is made up of 17 amino acids. Per the germline V gene, CDR1 is GTSNPN and CDR2 is SVGIG (reference sequence).

V and J are TRBV2 and TRBJ1-1; the D gene is possibly TRBD1 (6 bases). Germline V gene lookup returns CDR1 SNHLY and CDR2 FYNNEI. CDR3 length: 15 amino acids. Trimming left V 0 bases short and J 0 bases short, with 8 bases between. CDR3 nucleotide sequence: TGTGCCAGCAGTGAAGCGCAGGGGTTGAACACTGAAGCTTTCTTT. As protein: CASSEAQGLNTEAFF.